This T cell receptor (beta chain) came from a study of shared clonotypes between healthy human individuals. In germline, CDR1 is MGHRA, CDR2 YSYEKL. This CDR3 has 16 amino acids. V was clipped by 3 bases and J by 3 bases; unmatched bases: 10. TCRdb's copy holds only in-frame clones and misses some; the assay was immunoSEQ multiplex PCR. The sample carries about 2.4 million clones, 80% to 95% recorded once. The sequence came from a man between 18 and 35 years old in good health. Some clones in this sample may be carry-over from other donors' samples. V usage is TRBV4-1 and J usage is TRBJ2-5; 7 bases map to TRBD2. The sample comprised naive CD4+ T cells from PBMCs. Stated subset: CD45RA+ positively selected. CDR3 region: CASSQVGITSEETQYF. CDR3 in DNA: TGCGCCAGCAGCCAGGTAGGTATAACTAGCGAAGAGACCCAGTACTTC.